One sample yielded the 22 T cell receptor beta chains listed below, sequenced in a study of OX40 agonist ivuxolimab in advanced cancers. Data came from immunoSEQ multiplex PCR; TCRdb stores just in-frame clones and leaves some out. This sample carries some 87,000 clones, 90% of them seen once, and the ten largest clones take around 1.5%. The input for sequencing was CD4+ or CD8+ T cells sorted from blood, taken in a trial of the OX40 agonist ivuxolimab. These receptors were collected from an adult with an advanced solid tumor such as melanoma, head and neck, liver or kidney cancer.

This clone has a single count. The CDR3 DNA sequence: TGCACCAGCAGCCAAGTATCAGGAGGCAAGGGTACCCAAAACGAGCAGTACTTC. Protein: CTSSQVSGGKGTQNEQYF. The chain combines TRBV1 with TRBJ2-7; the table calls TRBD2, which could not be checked here. TRBV1 is an annotated pseudogene. This CDR3 contains 18 residues.

This clone has a handful of counts. The rearrangement uses TRBV30 and TRBJ2-7; D ambiguous. The length of the CDR3 is 15 residues. V was cut by 2 bases and J by 2 bases, with 16 bases left in between. Germline V gives CDR1 GTSNPN, CDR2 SVGIG (reference sequence). CDR3 residues: CAWSSYTGSPYEQYF. The CDR3 region has the DNA TGTGCCTGGAGTTCCTACACGGGCAGTCCCTACGAGCAGTACTTC.

V is TRBV27 and J is TRBJ1-2, with 7 bases that match TRBD1. CDR1 is MNHEY and CDR2 is SMNVEV in the germline V gene (reference sequence). J gave up 5 bases and V 2 bases, and 8 bases lay outside the gene matches. CDR3 length equals 15 residues. CDR3 residues: CASSLMEGALYGYTF. The CDR3 region has the DNA TGTGCCAGCAGTTTAATGGAGGGGGCTTTGTATGGCTACACCTTC.

This chain connects TRBV11-3 to TRBJ1-2, with D perhaps matching TRBD1 (5 bases). With 0 bases removed from V and 1 base from J, the gap between germline ends came to 6 bases. The germline CDR1 and CDR2 sequences are SGHNT and YENEEA. The CDR3 contains 14 residues. This chain's CDR3 is CASSLEGGNYGYTF. In nucleotides, the CDR3 is TGTGCCAGCAGCTTAGAGGGGGGTAACTATGGCTACACCTTC.

This clone came up once. The rearrangement joins TRBV2 to TRBJ2-2, with 12 bases lining up with TRBD2. The CDR3 has 17 amino acids. J gave up 1 base and V 4 bases, and 4 bases lay outside the gene matches. The V gene's germline CDR1 is SNHLY and CDR2 FYNNEI. The CDR3 DNA follows: TGTGCCAGCAGTGGGACTAGCGGGGCCGGGAACACCGGGGAGCTGTTTTTT. Amino acid sequence: CASSGTSGAGNTGELFF.

The CDR3 nucleotides read TGTGCCATCAGACCAGCTAGCGGGAGGGGTCAAGAGACCCAGTACTTC. Translation: CAIRPASGRGQETQYF. The chain employs TRBV10-3 and TRBJ2-5; TRBD2 aligns across 12 bases. Trimming at V came to 6 bases and at J to 2 bases, leaving 7 bases not matched to a gene. Germline V gene lookup returns CDR1 ENHRY and CDR2 SYGVKD. The CDR3 contains 16 residues.

Details on this clone: At one end the junction does not follow the germline gene, possibly because of a read error. The J gene is TRBJ2-5, the V gene TRBV7-7, with 8 bases lining up with TRBD1. The germline gives CDR1 SSHAT, CDR2 FNYEAQ (reference sequence). The CDR3 consists of 14 residues. Here the CDR3 DNA reads TGTGCTAGCAGCTTGAACAGGGGGATAGAGACCCAGTACTTC. The encoded protein is CASSLNRGIETQYF.

This rearrangement joins TRBV10-2 to TRBJ2-7; the match to TRBD1 covers 9 bases. The CDR3 loop spans 14 amino acids. The germline CDR1 and CDR2 sequences are WSHSY and SAAADI. V gave up 6 bases and J gave up 5 bases; unmatched junction bases: 8. The CDR3: CASREGQGRNEQYF. The CDR3 DNA follows: TGCGCCAGCAGAGAGGGACAGGGAAGAAACGAGCAGTACTTC.

This sequence joins TRBV2 and TRBJ2-7; 10 nucleotides align to TRBD2. There are 20 residues in the CDR3. V shed 0 bases, J shed 2 bases, and the junction held 16 bases outside the gene matches. Germline V lookup: CDR1 SNHLY, CDR2 FYNNEI. The CDR3: CASSEAIFGTSGNHTYEQYF. The CDR3 DNA follows: TGTGCCAGCAGTGAAGCGATCTTCGGCACTAGCGGGAACCACACCTACGAGCAGTACTTC.

V gene TRBV19 combines with J gene TRBJ2-5, with TRBD2 identical over 12 bases. Germline CDR1 is LNHDA and CDR2 is SQIVND (reference sequence). J gave up 4 bases and V 6 bases, and 9 bases lay outside the gene matches. This CDR3 has 16 residues. The CDR3 region has the DNA TGTGCCAGTAGCAAACGGACTAGCGGGATAGGAGAGACCCAGTACTTC. Protein product: CASSKRTSGIGETQYF.

V and J are TRBV10-1 and TRBJ2-3, with D tentatively TRBD1 (6 bases). Germline V gives CDR1 WNHNN, CDR2 SYGVQD (reference sequence). V lost 6 bases, J lost 2 bases, and 27 bases lay in between. The CDR3 is 19 amino acids. CDR3 coding DNA: TGCGCCAGCAGACAACGTCGGTCGGACAGATTTACATTCACAGATACGCAGTATTTT. It yields the protein CASRQRRSDRFTFTDTQYF.

The chain has TRBV28 and TRBJ2-2; the match to TRBD2 covers 9 bases. The V gene's germline CDR1 is MDHEN and CDR2 SYDVKM. The trim removed 3 bases at V and 6 bases at J, leaving 8 bases unmatched. This CDR3 is built from 16 residues. CDR3 loop: CASSFPAGGGPGELFF. The CDR3 bases are TGTGCCAGCAGTTTCCCAGCGGGAGGTGGTCCCGGGGAGCTGTTTTTT.

This clone is a singleton in its sample. The chain recombines TRBV6-1 with TRBJ2-7; possibly TRBD1 or TRBD2 for D (6 bases each). V was cut by 2 bases and J by 6 bases, with 11 bases left in between. Looked up from germline, CDR1 is MNHNS and CDR2 is SASEGT. The CDR3 contains 13 residues. The CDR3 coding sequence is TGTGCCAGCAGTGAAACGGGGGCTGGCGAGCAGTACTTC. Translating it yields CASSETGAGEQYF.

The sample holds one count of this clone. The genes are TRBV28 and TRBJ2-7; D call uncertain. CDR1 MDHEN and CDR2 SYDVKM come from the germline V gene. The V end lost 7 bases, the J end lost 4 bases, and 14 bases lay between the germline ends. The CDR3 is 13 residues long. CDR3 loop: CASTGPAAYEQYF. The CDR3 coding sequence is TGTGCCAGCACCGGACCCGCGGCGTACGAGCAGTACTTC.

This clone was seen a few times. The CDR3 nucleotides read TGTGCCAGTAGCTATTCTAGCGGGAGTTGGACAGATACGCAGTATTTT. Amino acids: CASSYSSGSWTDTQYF. The chain joins TRBV19 to TRBJ2-3; 10 bases map to TRBD2. Germline trimming cut 6 bases from V and 3 bases from J; bases unmatched to any gene: 9. Germline CDR1 is LNHDA and CDR2 is SQIVND (reference sequence). This CDR3 contains 16 residues.

The chain links TRBV11-3 to TRBJ2-2; the D is unclear. V lost 1 base and J lost 7, with 7 bases in between. This CDR3 region has 13 residues. Germline V lookup: CDR1 SGHNT, CDR2 YENEEA. CDR3: CASSLVGDGELFF. The CDR3 DNA reads as TGTGCCAGCAGCTTAGTAGGCGACGGGGAGCTGTTTTTT. Drawing the rest from reference TRBV11-3 and TRBJ2-2, the complete variable domain is EAGVVQSPRYKIIEKKQPVAFWCNPISGHNTLYWYLQNLGQGPELLIRYENEEAVDDSQLPKDRFSAERLKGVDSTLKIQPAELGDSAVYLCASSLVGDGELFFGEGSRLTVL.

The J gene is TRBJ2-5, the V gene TRBV7-9; 12 nucleotides line up with TRBD2. Unmatched junction bases numbered 11, after V lost 3 bases and J lost 3 bases. The CDR3 totals 18 residues. Germline V CDR1 and CDR2: SEHNR, FQNEAQ (reference sequence). CDR3 region: CASSFLPTSGRYEETQYF. The CDR3 DNA is TGTGCCAGCAGCTTTCTTCCCACTAGCGGGAGGTATGAAGAGACCCAGTACTTC.

This clone appeared a single time. This rearrangement joins TRBV10-2 to TRBJ2-7; 9 bases map to TRBD2. The V gene end was trimmed by 5 bases and the J gene end by 6 bases; junction bases not matched to a gene: 8. Germline V gives CDR1 WSHSY, CDR2 SAAADI. The length of the CDR3 is 14 residues. The CDR3 sequence: CASSRLAVGVEQYF. The DNA of the CDR3 is TGCGCCAGCAGTCGACTAGCGGTCGGGGTCGAGCAGTACTTC.

The V call is TRBV7-2, the J call TRBJ2-1, with no clear D. The ends were cut back, 1 base at V and 2 bases at J, with 6 bases in the middle. The germline V gene has CDR1 SGHTA and CDR2 FQGNSA. The CDR3 is made up of 14 amino acids. The CDR3 sequence: CASSLEPAYNEQFF. In DNA form, the CDR3 reads TGTGCCAGCAGCTTAGAACCGGCCTACAATGAGCAGTTCTTC.

The rearrangement uses TRBV29-1 and TRBJ2-1; D gene ambiguous. Germline-derived CDR1 and CDR2 are SQVTM and ANQGSEA. The CDR3 sequence is 13 residues long. V lost 7 bases to trimming and J lost 1 base, with 11 bases between them. CDR3: CSAQGQSYNEQFF. CDR3 bases: TGCAGCGCCCAAGGTCAGTCCTACAATGAGCAGTTCTTC.

This clone was seen only once. The junction differs from germline at one of its ends, possibly a read error. The gene calls are TRBV30 and TRBJ2-7; 8 nucleotides line up with TRBD2. Germline loops: CDR1 GTSNPN, CDR2 SVGIG (reference sequence). The CDR3 has 11 residues. For the CDR3, the DNA is TGCGGGACTAGTCTCAACCACGAGCAGTACTTC. Amino acid sequence: CGTSLNHEQYF. Variable domain in full (rest from reference TRBV30 and TRBJ2-7): SQTIHQWPATLVQPVGSPLSLECTVEGTSNPNLYWYRQAAGRGLQLLFYSVGIGQISSEVPQNLSASRPQDRQFILSSKKLLLSDSGFYLCGTSLNHEQYFGPGTRLTVT.

This clone was seen a single time. The chain is built from TRBV7-2 and TRBJ2-2; 8 nucleotides agree with TRBD1. The germline CDR1 and CDR2 sequences are SGHTA and FQGNSA. This CDR3 comprises 13 residues. J was trimmed by 5 bases and V by 10 bases; bases with no gene match: 6. The CDR3 is CAIGTGLTGELFF. Written as DNA, the CDR3 is TGTGCCATCGGGACAGGTTTGACCGGGGAGCTGTTTTTT. Complete variable domain (other parts from reference TRBV7-2 and TRBJ2-2): GAGVSQSPSNKVTEKGKDVELRCDPISGHTALYWYRQSLGQGLEFLIYFQGNSAPDKSGLPSDRFSAERTGGSVSTLTIQRTQQEDSAVYLCAIGTGLTGELFFGEGSRLTVL.